This TCR beta chain was obtained from a study of T cell responses to AZD1222 COVID-19 vaccine. Data came from immunoSEQ multiplex PCR; TCRdb stores just in-frame clones and leaves some out. The sample records 90,000 to 150,000 clones, approximately 90% being singletons. Germline V gene data show CDR1 as SGHDN and CDR2 as FVKESK. V lost 5 bases and J lost 0, with 7 bases in between. This CDR3 has 13 residues. Whole-study findings and limits: Spike regions recognized by vaccine-associated CD4 TCRs spanned the protein, led by 160-218 and 743-854.

This clone was recorded once. Its specificity is not known. Sequencing was performed on peripheral blood, taken on day 0 of AZD1222 vaccination. The rearrangement joins TRBV14 to TRBJ1-1; D remains ambiguous. This clonotype originated in an adult in good health. CDR3 loop: CASSTGLNTEAFF. The CDR3 DNA reads TGTGCCAGCAGCACCGGATTGAACACTGAAGCTTTCTTT. The full variable domain, its missing parts supplied by reference TRBV14 and TRBJ1-1, is EAGVTQFPSHSVIEKGQTVTLRCDPISGHDNLYWYRRVMGKEIKFLLHFVKESKQDESGMPNNRFLAERTGGTYSTLKVQPAELEDSGVYFCASSTGLNTEAFFGQGTRLTVV.